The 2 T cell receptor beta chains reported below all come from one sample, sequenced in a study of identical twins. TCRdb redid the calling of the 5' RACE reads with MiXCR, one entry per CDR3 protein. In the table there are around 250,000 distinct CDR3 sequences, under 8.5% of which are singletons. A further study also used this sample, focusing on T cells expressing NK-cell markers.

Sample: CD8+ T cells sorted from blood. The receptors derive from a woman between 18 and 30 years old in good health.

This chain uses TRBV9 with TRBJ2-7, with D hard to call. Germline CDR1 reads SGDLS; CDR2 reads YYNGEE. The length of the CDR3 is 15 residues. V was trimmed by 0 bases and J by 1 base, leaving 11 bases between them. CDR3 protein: CASSVGGLESYEQYF. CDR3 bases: TGTGCCAGCAGCGTAGGGGGATTAGAATCCTACGAGCAGTACTTC.

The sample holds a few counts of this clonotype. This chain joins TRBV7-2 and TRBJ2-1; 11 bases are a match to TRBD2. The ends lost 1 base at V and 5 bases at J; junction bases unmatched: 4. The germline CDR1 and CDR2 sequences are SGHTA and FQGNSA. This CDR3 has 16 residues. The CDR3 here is CASSLVGLAADNEQFF. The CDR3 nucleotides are TGTGCCAGCAGCTTAGTGGGACTAGCGGCGGACAATGAGCAGTTCTTC.